The 23 T cell receptor beta chains given below trace back to one sample, sequenced in a study of blood T cell repertoires in COVID-19. Some clones are missing from TCRdb's copy, which holds only in-frame ones; the method was immunoSEQ multiplex PCR. The sample has hundreds of thousands of clones; around 80% are singletons. What was sequenced was peripheral blood. The receptors here all came from a man older than 75 with acute or convalescent COVID-19.

This chain connects TRBV18 to TRBJ2-2; 7 nucleotides align to TRBD1. Germline CDR1 KGHSH, CDR2 LQKENI. V trimming: 2 bases; J trimming: 6 bases; junction bases outside the gene matches: 6. The CDR3 extends over 15 amino acids. CDR3 in DNA: TGTGCCAGCTCACCAAACCGACAGGGTGCCGGGGAGCTGTTTTTT. Amino acids: CASSPNRQGAGELFF.

The chain couples TRBV7-9 to TRBJ2-6; D is possibly TRBD1 (7 bases). This CDR3 spans 19 amino acids. Germline V lookup: CDR1 SEHNR, CDR2 FQNEAQ (reference sequence). The V and J ends lost 6 bases and 0 bases respectively, with 21 bases between them. CDR3 region: CASSRMRDSDYSGANVLTF. CDR3 bases: TGTGCCAGCAGTCGAATGCGGGACAGCGACTACTCTGGGGCCAACGTCCTGACTTTC.

In DNA form, the CDR3 reads TGTGCCAGCATGGCTAGCGGCAACACCGGGGAGCTGTTTTTT. It translates to CASMASGNTGELFF. The chain combines TRBV28 with TRBJ2-2, with 7 bases matching TRBD2. Germline V gene lookup returns CDR1 MDHEN and CDR2 SYDVKM. The CDR3 is 14 residues long. V lost 7 bases to trimming and J lost 2 bases; unmatched junction nucleotides: 4.

V gene TRBV2 combines with J gene TRBJ1-2; D is perhaps TRBD1 (5 bases). The V gene's germline CDR1 is SNHLY and CDR2 FYNNEI. V dropped 1 base and J dropped 5 bases, with 14 bases sitting between them. The CDR3 is 15 residues long. In nucleotides, the CDR3 is TGTGCCAGCAGTGAAGTCTTTAGGGGATTTTATGGCTACACCTTC. It translates to CASSEVFRGFYGYTF. Full variable domain (missing parts from reference TRBV2 and TRBJ1-2): EPEVTQTPSHQVTQMGQEVILRCVPISNHLYFYWYRQILGQKVEFLVSFYNNEISEKSEIFDDQFSVERPDGSNFTLKIRSTKLEDSAMYFCASSEVFRGFYGYTFGSGTRLTVV.

V is TRBV5-1 and J is TRBJ1-2; TRBD1 agrees at 7 bases. V shed 3 bases and J 4 bases; nucleotides not matched to a gene: 6. Per the germline V gene, CDR1 is SGHRS and CDR2 is YFSETQ. The CDR3 is made up of 14 amino acids. As DNA, the CDR3 is TGCGCCAGCAGCTCTTCAGGGACAGTCTATGGCTACACCTTC. Translation gives CASSSSGTVYGYTF. The full variable domain, in which reference TRBV5-1 and TRBJ1-2 provide the parts outside the CDR3, is KAGVTQTPRYLIKTRGQQVTLSCSPISGHRSVSWYQQTPGQGLQFLFEYFSETQRNKGNFPGRFSGRQFSNSRSEMNVSTLELGDSALYLCASSSSGTVYGYTFGSGTRLTVV.

This chain uses TRBV24-1 with TRBJ1-1; unclear D gene. Deletions cut 7 bases from V and 1 base from J, with 9 bases between. The CDR3 has 13 amino acids. Germline loops: CDR1 KGHDR, CDR2 SFDVKD. The CDR3 reads CATSARGNTEAFF. The CDR3 bases are TGTGCCACCAGCGCAAGAGGGAACACTGAAGCTTTCTTT.

CDR3 bases: TGTGCCAGCAGTTTCGGACAGGGTATCGCCGGGGAGCTGTTTTTT. This translates into CASSFGQGIAGELFF. The chain employs TRBV11-2 and TRBJ2-2; 8 nucleotides agree with TRBD1. The V gene's germline CDR1 is SGHAT and CDR2 FQNNGV. Trimming cost V 6 bases and J 6 bases; bases outside gene matches: 9. CDR3 size: 15 residues.

CDR3 nucleotides: TGTGCCAGCAGTTTAGGCAGGTTTAACACCGGGGAGCTGTTTTTT. Translation: CASSLGRFNTGELFF. The chain combines TRBV28 with TRBJ2-2; no clear D gene. This CDR3 has 15 residues. Germline V gene lookup returns CDR1 MDHEN and CDR2 SYDVKM. The germline V and J ends were trimmed by 2 bases and 2 bases, with 9 bases remaining between them.

V gene TRBV5-1 combines with J gene TRBJ2-2, with 7 bases aligning to TRBD1. J was trimmed by 0 bases and V by 4 bases; bases with no gene match: 3. The germline V gene encodes CDR1 SGHRS and CDR2 YFSETQ. The CDR3 extends over 15 amino acids. CDR3 protein: CASSKGQPNTGELFF. The CDR3 region has the DNA TGCGCCAGCAGCAAGGGACAGCCGAACACCGGGGAGCTGTTTTTT.

The V and J genes are TRBV20-1 and TRBJ2-5; 7 nucleotides match TRBD1. Losses at the gene ends were 3 bases for V and 5 bases for J; bases not matched to a gene: 6. Per germline, CDR1 DFQATT and CDR2 SNEGSKA (reference sequence). This CDR3 spans 13 amino acids. The CDR3 sequence is CSASRGGAETQYF. CDR3 DNA: TGCAGTGCTAGTAGAGGGGGCGCCGAGACCCAGTACTTC.

This clone was found a few times. V and J are TRBV30 and TRBJ2-1; 8 bases are shared with TRBD1. Looked up from germline, CDR1 is GTSNPN and CDR2 is SVGIG (reference sequence). The CDR3 extends over 15 amino acids. V shed 3 bases, J shed 6 bases, and the junction held 10 bases outside the gene matches. Written as DNA, the CDR3 is TGTGCCTGGAGCGCAGGGGGCGCTTACCTCAATGAGCAGTTCTTC. Amino acid sequence: CAWSAGGAYLNEQFF.

The chain links TRBV5-1 to TRBJ1-2; no reliable D call. Per the germline V gene, CDR1 is SGHRS and CDR2 is YFSETQ. This CDR3 comprises 13 residues. The ends were cut back, 3 bases at V and 1 base at J, with 7 bases in the middle. The CDR3 nucleotides read TGCGCCAGCAGCTCTACGATTAACTATGGCTACACCTTC. It yields the protein CASSSTINYGYTF.

Here the CDR3 reads CASSGGDGENSPLHF. The CDR3 DNA sequence: TGCGCCAGCAGCGGGGGGGACGGTGAGAATTCACCCCTCCACTTT. This chain connects TRBV5-1 to TRBJ1-6; D is perhaps TRBD1 (5 bases). Trimming shortened V by 4 bases and J by 7 bases, and 15 bases separated the two germline ends. Per germline, CDR1 SGHRS and CDR2 YFSETQ. The CDR3 runs 15 residues.

The V call is TRBV9, the J call TRBJ2-1, with 8 bases matching TRBD2. Germline loops: CDR1 SGDLS, CDR2 YYNGEE. CDR3 length equals 15 residues. The V gene end was trimmed by 0 bases and the J gene end by 7 bases; junction bases not matched to a gene: 6. CDR3 nucleotide sequence: TGTGCCAGCAGCGTAGCGGGGGGGCGCTTGAATGAGCAGTTCTTC. This codes for CASSVAGGRLNEQFF.

The rearrangement uses TRBV19 and TRBJ1-4; 11 positions match TRBD1. Per germline, CDR1 LNHDA and CDR2 SQIVND (reference sequence). V dropped 9 bases and J dropped 8; count of bases not matched to a gene: 8. The CDR3 contains 14 residues. CDR3 sequence: CASRTGGAGEKLFF. The DNA of the CDR3 is TGTGCCAGCAGGACAGGGGGCGCGGGGGAAAAACTGTTTTTT.

The chain recombines TRBV4-2 with TRBJ1-2; 9 nucleotides align to TRBD1. Germline assignment: CDR1 LGHNA and CDR2 YNFKEQ. The CDR3 is 19 amino acids. V lost 4 bases and J lost 4; bases outside the gene matches: 19. CDR3 DNA: TGTGCCAGCAGCCCGGCAAAAGGTGGTCCCGGGACAGGGAGCTATGGCTACACCTTC. Its translation is CASSPAKGGPGTGSYGYTF.

The gene calls are TRBV13 and TRBJ2-7, with D tentatively TRBD2 (6 bases). The CDR3 is made up of 15 amino acids. Germline loops: CDR1 PRHDT, CDR2 FYEKMQ (reference sequence). With 2 bases removed from V and 0 bases from J, the gap between germline ends came to 11 bases. As DNA, the CDR3 is TGTGCCAGCAGCTTACTAGCGTCGAGCTCCTACGAGCAGTACTTC. It is translated as CASSLLASSSYEQYF.

The rearrangement uses TRBV7-9 and TRBJ2-5; 12 bases are a match to TRBD2. Germline V gene sequence: CDR1 SEHNR, CDR2 FQNEAQ (reference sequence). With 5 bases clipped from V and 2 bases from J, the junction kept 6 bases outside the gene matches. This CDR3 is built from 16 residues. This CDR3 reads CASSPGLAGLQETQYF. CDR3 DNA sequence: TGTGCCAGCAGCCCAGGACTAGCGGGACTGCAAGAGACCCAGTACTTC.

The gene calls are TRBV12-3 or TRBV12-4 and TRBJ2-2; weak D call: TRBD1 (6 bases). The CDR3 is 13 residues long. V shed 6 bases and J shed 8 bases, with 13 bases lying between them. The CDR3 spells CASRSLTGGELFF. The CDR3 DNA reads as TGTGCCAGCAGAAGCCTGACAGGTGGGGAGCTGTTTTTT.

V is TRBV18 and J is TRBJ1-2, with 7 bases identical to TRBD1. Germline V gives CDR1 KGHSH, CDR2 LQKENI. V was clipped by 5 bases and J by 8 bases; unmatched bases: 14. The CDR3 covers 15 residues. The CDR3 bases are TGTGCCAGCTCAGCAACGAAAACAGGGGTTGTGGGCTACACCTTC. It codes for CASSATKTGVVGYTF.

This clone was seen more than once but under ten times. The chain couples TRBV19 to TRBJ1-2; 8 nucleotides line up with TRBD1. CDR1 is LNHDA and CDR2 is SQIVND in the germline V gene (reference sequence). The CDR3 consists of 13 residues. Losses at the gene ends were 7 bases for V and 4 bases for J; bases not matched to a gene: 5. The DNA for the CDR3 is TGTGCCAGTACGAAGGACAGGGTCTATGGCTACACCTTC. Translating it yields CASTKDRVYGYTF.

The rearrangement links TRBV28 to TRBJ2-7; possible D gene TRBD2, 5 bases. Germline V CDR1 and CDR2: MDHEN, SYDVKM. With 5 bases removed from V and 3 bases from J, the gap between germline ends came to 14 bases. CDR3 size: 14 residues. CDR3 region: CASSIPRGFYEQYF. As DNA, the CDR3 is TGTGCCAGCAGTATTCCCCGGGGTTTCTACGAGCAGTACTTC. The entire variable domain, with the rest obtained from reference TRBV28 and TRBJ2-7, is as follows: DVKVTQSSRYLVKRTGEKVFLECVQDMDHENMFWYRQDPGLGLRLIYFSYDVKMKEKGDIPEGYSVSREKKERFSLILESASTNQTSMYLCASSIPRGFYEQYFGPGTRLTVT.

This clone was seen only a few times. CDR3 DNA: TGTGCCAGCCTACCGGCAGGGACAATTTACGAGCAGTACTTC. Amino acid sequence: CASLPAGTIYEQYF. The rearrangement joins TRBV28 to TRBJ2-7; tentatively, D is TRBD1 (6 bases). In germline, CDR1 is MDHEN, CDR2 SYDVKM. The CDR3 loop spans 14 amino acids. With 8 bases removed from V and 4 bases from J, the gap between germline ends came to 18 bases.